The next 18 T cell receptor beta chains were all read from a single sample in a study of blood T cell repertoires in COVID-19. Clones were read by immunoSEQ multiplex PCR, and TCRdb kept only the in-frame ones, dropping some. The sample holds around 290,000 clones, around 90% seen once. Sequences were obtained from PBMCs or T cells enriched from blood (not recorded which). The receptors were sampled from a woman younger than 45 who had recovered from COVID-19.

This clone was recorded once. The V and J genes are TRBV18 and TRBJ2-7; 14 nucleotides line up with TRBD2. The CDR3 loop spans 15 amino acids. Germline values: CDR1 KGHSH, CDR2 LQKENI. The trim removed 4 bases at V and 6 bases at J, leaving 5 bases unmatched. CDR3 DNA: TGTGCCAGCTCACGAGGACTAGCGGGAGGAGGCGAGCAGTACTTC. It translates to CASSRGLAGGGEQYF.

This clone was seen once. The CDR3 region has the DNA TGTGCCAGCAGCCTGGGACAGGGAGACCAGCCCCAGCATTTT. Amino acids: CASSLGQGDQPQHF. V gene TRBV11-1 combines with J gene TRBJ1-5, with TRBD1 identical over 9 bases. Germline V gene data show CDR1 as SGHAT and CDR2 as FQDESV (reference sequence). Unmatched junction bases numbered 6, after V lost 5 bases and J lost 7 bases. The CDR3 runs 14 residues.

This clone has just one count. The V call is TRBV27, the J call TRBJ2-3; 11 nucleotides align to TRBD2. V lost 5 bases, J lost 14 bases, and 12 bases stayed unmatched. This CDR3 region has 14 residues. Looked up from germline, CDR1 is MNHEY and CDR2 is SMNVEV (reference sequence). CDR3: CASSTNVLAGGSYF. The CDR3 DNA follows: TGTGCCAGCAGTACAAACGTCCTAGCGGGAGGTTCGTATTTT.

This rearrangement joins TRBV18 to TRBJ2-7; D might be TRBD1 (6 bases). Germline CDR1 KGHSH, CDR2 LQKENI. Trimming stripped 5 bases from V and 3 bases from J, with 20 bases between. The CDR3 runs to 16 residues. The CDR3 coding sequence is TGTGCCAGCTCATCATCAACCCTCAGGGACAACTACGAGCAGTACTTC. Amino acid sequence: CASSSSTLRDNYEQYF.

The chain employs TRBV11-3 and TRBJ1-2, with D tentatively TRBD1 (6 bases). There are 12 residues in the CDR3. V was cut by 5 bases and J by 8 bases, with 12 bases left in between. Looked up from germline, CDR1 is SGHNT and CDR2 is YENEEA. The CDR3 DNA reads as TGTGCCAGCAGCCGGGCAGGGGACGGCTACACCTTC. The encoded protein is CASSRAGDGYTF.

The chain is built from TRBV11-2 and TRBJ2-1; a weak D match, TRBD2 (5 bases). Per germline, CDR1 SGHAT and CDR2 FQNNGV. This CDR3 has 13 residues. V gave up 5 bases and J gave up 6 bases, with 11 bases separating them. The CDR3 bases are TGTGCCAGCAGCCGTTTCGAGGGCAATGAGCAGTTCTTC. Translating it yields CASSRFEGNEQFF.

The genes are TRBV9 and TRBJ2-3, with 15 bases aligning to TRBD2. The germline gives CDR1 SGDLS, CDR2 YYNGEE. This CDR3 is built from 18 residues. V was pared by 4 bases and J by 0 bases, with 6 bases of the junction left unmatched. The CDR3 region is CASSSGTSGRTSTDTQYF. The CDR3 DNA reads as TGTGCCAGCAGCTCCGGGACTAGCGGGAGGACTAGCACAGATACGCAGTATTTT. Full variable domain (remainder filled in from reference TRBV9 and TRBJ2-3): DSGVTQTPKHLITATGQRVTLRCSPRSGDLSVYWYQQSLDQGLQFLIQYYNGEERAKGNILERFSAQQFPDLHSELNLSSLELGDSALYFCASSSGTSGRTSTDTQYFGPGTRLTVL.

The genes are TRBV6-2 or TRBV6-3 and TRBJ2-1; 8 nucleotides align to TRBD2. Looked up from germline, CDR1 is MNHEY and CDR2 is SVGEGT. The CDR3 sequence is 17 residues long. V lost 6 bases to trimming and J lost 4 bases; unmatched junction nucleotides: 14. The CDR3 is CASSPQPPGLGYNEQFF. The DNA of the CDR3 is TGTGCCAGCAGCCCCCAACCCCCGGGACTAGGATACAATGAGCAGTTCTTC.

For the CDR3, the DNA is TGTGCCAGCAGTTACCCTCTAGCGGGGCCGAGGGATACGCAGTATTTT. Protein: CASSYPLAGPRDTQYF. V usage is TRBV6-2 or TRBV6-3 and J usage is TRBJ2-3; the match to TRBD2 covers 9 bases. Trimming cost V 2 bases and J 6 bases; bases outside gene matches: 9. The CDR3 sequence is 16 residues long. Germline V gives CDR1 MNHEY, CDR2 SVGEGT.

This clone occurred once. The chain employs TRBV30 and TRBJ1-3, with TRBD1 matching over 7 bases. In germline, CDR1 is GTSNPN, CDR2 SVGIG (reference sequence). J was trimmed by 1 base and V by 0 bases; bases with no gene match: 3. This CDR3 comprises 15 residues. This CDR3 reads CAWSVYRGSGNTIYF. CDR3 DNA sequence: TGTGCCTGGAGTGTGTACAGGGGTTCTGGAAACACCATATATTTT.

This sequence joins TRBV15 and TRBJ2-1; 9 bases are shared with TRBD2. CDR1 LNHNV and CDR2 YYDKDF come from the germline V gene (reference sequence). The CDR3 extends over 16 amino acids. V was pared by 0 bases and J by 3 bases, with 3 bases of the junction left unmatched. Here the CDR3 DNA reads TGTGCCACCAGCAGAGATCGTAGCGGGAGCTACAATGAGCAGTTCTTC. Protein sequence: CATSRDRSGSYNEQFF.

The chain carries TRBV14 and TRBJ1-1, with D perhaps matching TRBD1 (5 bases). CDR3 size: 13 residues. Germline CDR1 and CDR2: SGHDN and FVKESK. Trimming stripped 5 bases from V and 1 base from J, with 8 bases between. CDR3 residues: CASSNQGNTEAFF. The DNA of the CDR3 is TGTGCCAGCAGCAACCAGGGGAACACTGAAGCTTTCTTT.

The chain combines TRBV7-8 with TRBJ2-7, with TRBD1 matching 9 bases. Germline V lookup: CDR1 SGHVS, CDR2 FQNEAQ. This CDR3 is 17 amino acids long. Trimming took 5 bases from V and 5 from J; bases not matched to a gene: 16. CDR3: CASSISGTGPISHEQYF. The CDR3 DNA follows: TGTGCCAGCAGCATCTCCGGGACAGGGCCAATAAGCCACGAGCAGTACTTC.

This clone was seen only a few times. Other DNA sequences in the same sample also yield this CDR3. This chain joins TRBV28 and TRBJ1-2; D is unresolved. Trimming removed 3 bases at V and 4 bases at J, with 6 bases between. The CDR3 covers 12 residues. Germline CDR1 and CDR2: MDHEN and SYDVKM. The CDR3 sequence is CASSFTAYGYTF. The CDR3, as DNA: TGTGCCAGCAGTTTCACAGCCTATGGCTACACCTTC.

This clone was detected once. The rearrangement joins TRBV7-9 to TRBJ1-5, with 7 bases aligning to TRBD1. Germline CDR1 and CDR2: SEHNR and FQNEAQ (reference sequence). Trimming took 4 bases from V and 1 from J; bases not matched to a gene: 4. The CDR3 has 15 amino acids. The CDR3 DNA follows: TGTGCCAGCAGCTCCGACAGGGTAAGCAATCAGCCCCAGCATTTT. Amino acids: CASSSDRVSNQPQHF.

The chain has TRBV7-3 and TRBJ2-2, with TRBD1 matching 7 bases. The CDR3 is 15 residues long. Germline CDR1 and CDR2: SGHTA and FQGTGA. With 5 bases clipped from V and 3 bases from J, the junction kept 6 bases outside the gene matches. The CDR3 sequence: CASSLRTGDTGELFF. CDR3 DNA sequence: TGTGCCAGCAGCCTGAGGACAGGAGACACCGGGGAGCTGTTTTTT.

The chain uses TRBV25-1 and TRBJ1-2; D perhaps matches TRBD1 (5 bases). Looked up from germline, CDR1 is MGHDK and CDR2 is SYGVNS. The CDR3 is 15 amino acids. V was pared by 0 bases and J by 4 bases, with 12 bases between. The CDR3 sequence: CASSEYSGGPYGYTF. CDR3 sequence (DNA): TGTGCCAGCAGTGAATATTCGGGGGGACCCTATGGCTACACCTTC.

This chain uses TRBV27 with TRBJ2-7; the D gene is possibly TRBD1 (6 bases). The V end lost 2 bases, the J end lost 7 bases, and 6 bases lay between the germline ends. This CDR3 region has 11 residues. In germline, CDR1 is MNHEY, CDR2 SMNVEV (reference sequence). In DNA form, the CDR3 reads TGTGCCAGCAGTTTACAGGGGGAGCAGTACTTC. This translates into CASSLQGEQYF.